This T cell receptor (beta chain) was documented in a study of blood T cells in healthy people across ages. This clonotype has only one observation. A much larger clone lies a single base off, so this may be a read error. The CDR3 consists of 16 residues. Germline V gene lookup returns CDR1 DFQATT and CDR2 SNEGSKA (reference sequence). Primed by a sample-barcoded 5' primer and a J-beta primer mix, a second PCR proceeded for about 7 to 11 cycles. MiXCR, applied by TCRdb to the 5' RACE reads, yields one record per CDR3 protein. Of about 930,000 distinct CDR3 sequences listed, just under 30% were seen once; the top ten hold roughly 10%. The same sample was also used in a study of T cells of mothers and their children. That report notes: For related and unrelated pairs alike, thymic selection shapes TCR recombination output similarly.

Input material: blood. This sequence originates from a woman in her 40s in good health. This chain joins TRBV20-1 and TRBJ2-4, with 9 bases fitting TRBD1. Written as DNA, the CDR3 is TGCTGTGCTAGAGTAGTGGGGGACAGGGCTGAAAGCATTCAGTACTTC. Its translation is CCARVVGDRAESIQYF.